A single sample gave rise to the 8 T cell receptor beta chains below, sequenced in a study of CD8+CD57+ T cells in acquired aplastic anemia. Genomic DNA, serving as template, underwent TCR beta VDJ and CDR3 profiling. TCRdb re-called the reads through MiXCR, storing one row per CDR3 protein. This sample has about 220,000 distinct CDR3 sequences, with approximately 35% found just once. Source material: sorted CD4+, CD8+, or CD8+CD57+ T cells (not recorded which) from PBMCs. The receptors stem from a human donor in good health, serving as a control.

About this clonotype: An end of the junction does not agree with germline; a read error may underlie this. The chain uses TRBV30 and TRBJ2-7; D perhaps matches TRBD1 (5 bases). CDR1 and CDR2 from the germline V gene are GTSNPN and SVGIG (reference sequence). This CDR3 has 14 residues. CDR3 DNA: TGTGCCTGGAGTGTACCGGACATTTCCTACGAGCAGTGCTTC. This sequence encodes CAWSVPDISYEQCF.

This chain connects TRBV19 to TRBJ1-2; D not certain. The V and J ends lost 1 base and 6 bases respectively, with 15 bases between them. CDR1 is LNHDA and CDR2 is SQIVND in the germline V gene (reference sequence). This CDR3 has 15 amino acids. The CDR3 nucleotides read TGTGCCAGTAGTATAGCCTTAGGCAGTTTTGATGGCTACACCTTC. Translation: CASSIALGSFDGYTF. The entire variable domain, with the rest obtained from reference TRBV19 and TRBJ1-2, is as follows: DGGITQSPKYLFRKEGQNVTLSCEQNLNHDAMYWYRQDPGQGLRLIYYSQIVNDFQKGDIAEGYSVSREKKESFPLTVTSAQKNPTAFYLCASSIALGSFDGYTFGSGTRLTVV.

The table lists this clonotype with many counts. CDR3 nucleotide sequence: TGTGCCCTCGGGGCGGATACGCAGTATTTT. Its translation: CALGADTQYF. The chain has TRBV7-9 and TRBJ2-3, with D perhaps assigned TRBD1 or TRBD2 (5 bases each). The CDR3 spans 10 residues. Germline V lookup: CDR1 SEHNR, CDR2 FQNEAQ (reference sequence). Trimming took 11 bases from V and 6 from J, leaving 9 bases between them.

In this sample, this clonotype turned up many times. The chain links TRBV6-5 to TRBJ2-5; tentatively, D is TRBD2 (6 bases). V lost 8 bases and J 4 bases, leaving 14 bases between the germline ends. The length of the CDR3 is 13 residues. Germline V gene data show CDR1 as MNHEY and CDR2 as SVGAGI. The CDR3 region has the DNA TGTGCCAGCCGGCCTAGCGAGGTAGAGACCCAGTACTTC. Translated, it gives CASRPSEVETQYF.

About this clonotype itself: A read error may produce the germline difference seen at one junction end. The chain joins TRBV11-1 to TRBJ2-1; the D is unclear. The CDR3 is made up of 14 amino acids. The germline V gene has CDR1 SGHAT and CDR2 FQDESV (reference sequence). CDR3 nucleotides: TGTGCCAGCAGCTTTGCAAGCTCCTACATTGAGCAGTTCTTC. Protein sequence: CASSFASSYIEQFF.

V usage is TRBV6-1 and J usage is TRBJ1-1, with 11 bases identical to TRBD1. The V segment lost 8 bases and the J segment 4 bases; nucleotides outside the gene matches: 9. The germline gives CDR1 MNHNS, CDR2 SASEGT. CDR3 length equals 15 residues. CDR3 nucleotide sequence: TGTGCCAGCTCATCGGACAGGGGGCGAGGCACTGAAGCTTTCTTT. Encoded protein: CASSSDRGRGTEAFF.

V and J are TRBV2 and TRBJ1-1; D is uncertain. CDR1 and CDR2 from the germline V gene are SNHLY and FYNNEI. This CDR3 comprises 13 residues. Trimming pared 4 bases from V and 7 bases from J, leaving 13 bases between. CDR3 sequence: CASSGRSAVEAFF. The CDR3 DNA follows: TGTGCCAGCAGTGGAAGGTCGGCCGTTGAAGCTTTCTTT. Variable domain in full (rest from reference TRBV2 and TRBJ1-1): EPEVTQTPSHQVTQMGQEVILRCVPISNHLYFYWYRQILGQKVEFLVSFYNNEISEKSEIFDDQFSVERPDGSNFTLKIRSTKLEDSAMYFCASSGRSAVEAFFGQGTRLTVV.

This clonotype is labeled as medium-sized. This chain connects TRBV2 to TRBJ1-6, with D perhaps TRBD1 (6 bases). The CDR3 consists of 13 residues. Trimming pared 7 bases from V and 11 bases from J, leaving 15 bases between. Germline V lookup: CDR1 SNHLY, CDR2 FYNNEI. The CDR3 here is CASIGQRGTPLHF. The CDR3, as DNA: TGTGCCAGCATTGGACAGAGAGGGACACCCCTCCACTTT.